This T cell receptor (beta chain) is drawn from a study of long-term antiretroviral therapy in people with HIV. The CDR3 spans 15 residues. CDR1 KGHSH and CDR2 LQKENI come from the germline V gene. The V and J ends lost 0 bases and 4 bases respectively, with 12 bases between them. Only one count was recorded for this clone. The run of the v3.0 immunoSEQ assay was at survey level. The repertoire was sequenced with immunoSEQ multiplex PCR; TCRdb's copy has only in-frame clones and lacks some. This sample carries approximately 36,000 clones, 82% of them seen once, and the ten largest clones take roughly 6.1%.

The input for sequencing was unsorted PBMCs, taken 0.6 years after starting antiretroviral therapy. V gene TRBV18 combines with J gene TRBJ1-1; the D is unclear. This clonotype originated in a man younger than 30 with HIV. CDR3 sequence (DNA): TGTGCCAGCTCACCACCGGGCCCCCGGAGCACTGAAGCTTTCTTT. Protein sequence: CASSPPGPRSTEAFF. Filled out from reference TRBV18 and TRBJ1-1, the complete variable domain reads NAGVMQNPRHLVRRRGQEARLRCSPMKGHSHVYWYRQLPEEGLKFMVYLQKENIIDESGMPKERFSAEFPKEGPSILRIQQVVRGDSAAYFCASSPPGPRSTEAFFGQGTRLTVV.